This T cell receptor (beta chain) stems from a study of blood T cell repertoires in COVID-19. Study overall: The analysed material was cDNA or gDNA that came from T cells, B-cell-depleted T cells, or PBMCs.

Per the original methods: Quantification of nucleated cells was approximated via reference gene primer amplification. Using immunoSEQ multiplex PCR, the repertoire was profiled, and TCRdb retains in-frame clones only, with some absent. V and J calls and clone size are copied from that table; D and trimming were computed from the DNA. The table lists approximately 200,000 clones, 80% to 90% of them singletons, with roughly 9.8% in the top ten. Germline assignment: CDR1 SGHVS and CDR2 FNYEAQ. The CDR3 covers 16 residues. Losses at the gene ends were 5 bases for V and 4 bases for J; bases not matched to a gene: 12.

The rearrangement joins TRBV7-6 to TRBJ2-5, with TRBD2 matching over 8 bases. The origin of this receptor is a human donor with active or convalescent COVID-19. The donor label of this sample is uncertain. The sequencing input was peripheral blood. This CDR3 is CASSPRPGGLVETQYF. In DNA, the CDR3 is TGTGCCAGCAGCCCTCGTCCGGGGGGGCTTGTAGAGACCCAGTACTTC.